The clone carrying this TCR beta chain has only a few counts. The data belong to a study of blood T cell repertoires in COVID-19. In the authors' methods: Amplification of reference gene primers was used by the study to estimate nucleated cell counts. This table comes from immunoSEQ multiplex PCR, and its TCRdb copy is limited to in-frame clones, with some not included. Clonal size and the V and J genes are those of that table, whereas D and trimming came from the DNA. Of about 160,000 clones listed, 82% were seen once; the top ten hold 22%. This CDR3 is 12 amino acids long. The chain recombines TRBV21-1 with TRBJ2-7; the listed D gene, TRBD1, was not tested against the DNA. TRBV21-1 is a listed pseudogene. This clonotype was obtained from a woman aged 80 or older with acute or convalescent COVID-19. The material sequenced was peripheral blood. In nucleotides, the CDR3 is TGTGCCAGCATCCCTCACAACTACGAGCAGTACTTC. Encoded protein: CASIPHNYEQYF.